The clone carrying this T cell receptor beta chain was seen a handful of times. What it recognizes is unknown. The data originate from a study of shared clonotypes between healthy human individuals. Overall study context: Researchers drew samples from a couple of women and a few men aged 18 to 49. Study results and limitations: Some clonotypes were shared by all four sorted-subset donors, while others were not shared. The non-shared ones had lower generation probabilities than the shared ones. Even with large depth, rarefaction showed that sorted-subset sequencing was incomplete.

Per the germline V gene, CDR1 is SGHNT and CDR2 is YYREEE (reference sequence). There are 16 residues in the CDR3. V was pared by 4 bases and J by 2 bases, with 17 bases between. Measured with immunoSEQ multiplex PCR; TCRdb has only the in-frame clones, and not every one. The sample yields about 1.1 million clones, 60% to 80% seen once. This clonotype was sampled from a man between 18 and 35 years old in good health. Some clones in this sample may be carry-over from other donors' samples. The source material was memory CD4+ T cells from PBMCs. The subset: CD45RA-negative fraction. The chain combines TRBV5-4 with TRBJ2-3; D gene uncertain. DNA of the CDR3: TGTGCCAGCAGCCCTGGCACGGCCCGGAACACAGATACGCAGTATTTT. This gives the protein CASSPGTARNTDTQYF.